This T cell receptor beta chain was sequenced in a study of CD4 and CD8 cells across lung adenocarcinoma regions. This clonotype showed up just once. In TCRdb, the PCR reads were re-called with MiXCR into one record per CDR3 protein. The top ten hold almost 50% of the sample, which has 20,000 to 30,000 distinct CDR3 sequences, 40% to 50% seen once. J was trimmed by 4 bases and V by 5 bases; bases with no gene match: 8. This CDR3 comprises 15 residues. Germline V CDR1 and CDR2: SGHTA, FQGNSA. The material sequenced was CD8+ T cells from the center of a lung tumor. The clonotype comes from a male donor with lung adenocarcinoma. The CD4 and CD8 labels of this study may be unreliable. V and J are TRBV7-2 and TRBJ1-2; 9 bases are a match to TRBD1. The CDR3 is CASSRPTGGSYGYTF. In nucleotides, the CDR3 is TGTGCCAGCAGCCGCCCGACAGGGGGTTCCTATGGCTACACCTTC. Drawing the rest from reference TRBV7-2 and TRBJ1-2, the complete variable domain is GAGVSQSPSNKVTEKGKDVELRCDPISGHTALYWYRQSLGQGLEFLIYFQGNSAPDKSGLPSDRFSAERTGGSVSTLTIQRTQQEDSAVYLCASSRPTGGSYGYTFGSGTRLTVV.